These 27 T cell receptor beta chains came from one sample sequenced in a study of cytomegalovirus exposure and HLA in healthy donors. Use of 60 Vbeta and 13 Jbeta primers characterized the PCR. Clones were read by immunoSEQ multiplex PCR, and TCRdb kept only the in-frame ones, dropping some. The table shows roughly 100,000 clones, with about 83% occurring only once. The sequencing sample was made of PBMCs. The source is a man between 18 and 35 years old in good health and CMV-seronegative.

This clone was observed a few times. J is TRBJ2-3 and V is TRBV7-2; TRBD2 might be the D (5 bases). Trimming shortened V by 7 bases and J by 0 bases, and 17 bases separated the two germline ends. Germline V gene data show CDR1 as SGHTA and CDR2 as FQGNSA. The CDR3 runs to 16 residues. The CDR3 DNA is TGTGCCAGCAAGCCGGGGAGCTTATCGAGCACAGATACGCAGTATTTT. This codes for CASKPGSLSSTDTQYF.

The chain uses TRBV6-6 and TRBJ2-7; D may be TRBD2 (6 bases). The V end was cut by 7 bases, the J end by 3 bases, with 22 bases between. Germline CDR1 reads MNHNY; CDR2 reads SVGAGI (reference sequence). The CDR3 has 16 amino acids. The CDR3 is CASNPGWGDPGYEQYF. The CDR3 coding sequence is TGTGCCAGCAACCCCGGATGGGGGGACCCGGGCTACGAGCAGTACTTC.

The chain employs TRBV27 and TRBJ2-7, with 9 bases aligning to TRBD1. The length of the CDR3 is 14 residues. Germline CDR1 is MNHEY and CDR2 is SMNVEV (reference sequence). The junction had 10 bases not matched to a gene; V was cut back by 7 bases and J by 6 bases. DNA for the CDR3: TGTGCCAGCAAAACCGGGACAGGGATCATCGAGCAGTACTTC. The encoded protein is CASKTGTGIIEQYF.

The J gene is TRBJ2-2, the V gene TRBV6-4; 7 nucleotides match TRBD2. The CDR3 is 15 amino acids. Germline CDR1 MRHNA, CDR2 SNTAGT. Trimming removed 6 bases from V and 7 bases from J; junction bases left unmatched: 11. Written as DNA, the CDR3 is TGTGCCAGCAGGAAACTAGCGACTAGGGACGGGGAGCTGTTTTTT. Translating it yields CASRKLATRDGELFF.

V is TRBV19 and J is TRBJ2-5; D is unclear. From germline, CDR1 is LNHDA and CDR2 SQIVND (reference sequence). Trimming pared 5 bases from V and 5 bases from J, leaving 9 bases between. The CDR3 length is 12 residues. In DNA, the CDR3 is TGTGCCAGTAGTGAGGATCGGGAGACCCAGTACTTC. Its protein is CASSEDRETQYF.

In nucleotides, the CDR3 is TGCGCCAGCAGCCAGGGGGACAGGGTCGGTGAAAAACTGTTTTTT. This translates into CASSQGDRVGEKLFF. The V and J genes are TRBV4-1 and TRBJ1-4; 9 positions agree with TRBD1. The CDR3 has 15 amino acids. In germline, CDR1 is MGHRA, CDR2 YSYEKL. J gave up 7 bases and V 3 bases, and 6 bases lay outside the gene matches.

This chain's CDR3 is CASSWSRGDNEQFF. CDR3 bases: TGTGCCAGCAGTTGGTCGCGCGGGGACAATGAGCAGTTCTTC. The gene calls are TRBV6-6 and TRBJ2-1; a possible D gene is TRBD2 (6 bases). V was shortened by 4 bases and J by 5 bases, with 12 bases between the two germline ends. Per the germline V gene, CDR1 is MNHNY and CDR2 is SVGAGI (reference sequence). The CDR3 runs 14 residues.

The chain employs TRBV30 and TRBJ1-3; D may be TRBD1 (5 bases). Germline V CDR1 and CDR2: GTSNPN, SVGIG (reference sequence). CDR3 length equals 15 residues. Trimming stripped 0 bases from V and 2 bases from J, with 11 bases between. Here the CDR3 DNA reads TGTGCCTGGAGTGTAGGGGTCAGCCCTGGAAACACCATATATTTT. This codes for CAWSVGVSPGNTIYF.

The genes are TRBV7-3 and TRBJ2-2, with 7 bases that match TRBD2. The germline gives CDR1 SGHTA, CDR2 FQGTGA. The CDR3 runs 15 residues. V lost 6 bases to trimming and J lost 3 bases; unmatched junction nucleotides: 7. Here the CDR3 reads CASSLREPDTGELFF. CDR3 bases: TGTGCCAGCAGTCTGCGGGAGCCCGACACCGGGGAGCTGTTTTTT.

This clone has just a few counts. The rearrangement joins TRBV7-6 to TRBJ1-4; 8 bases are a match to TRBD1. The CDR3 runs to 12 residues. With V trimmed by 5 bases and J by 8 bases, 1 base remained unmatched. The V gene's germline CDR1 is SGHVS and CDR2 FNYEAQ. In DNA form, the CDR3 reads TGTGCCAGCAGCGGGGACAGGGAAAAACTGTTTTTT. Its translation: CASSGDREKLFF.

The gene calls are TRBV30 and TRBJ1-3; the D gene is possibly TRBD1 (5 bases). Germline assignment: CDR1 GTSNPN and CDR2 SVGIG (reference sequence). The CDR3 consists of 16 residues. V lost 2 bases and J 1 base, leaving 15 bases between the germline ends. The CDR3 loop is CAWSRQGDGSGNTIYF. The CDR3 DNA reads as TGTGCCTGGAGTCGCCAGGGCGACGGATCTGGAAACACCATATATTTT. The complete variable domain, with remaining parts taken from reference TRBV30 and TRBJ1-3, reads SQTIHQWPATLVQPVGSPLSLECTVEGTSNPNLYWYRQAAGRGLQLLFYSVGIGQISSEVPQNLSASRPQDRQFILSSKKLLLSDSGFYLCAWSRQGDGSGNTIYFGEGSWLTVV.

This clone was picked up a small number of times. The sample contains more than one DNA sequence encoding this CDR3. This chain uses TRBV4-3 with TRBJ1-5; 7 bases match TRBD1. The germline gives CDR1 LGHNA, CDR2 YSLEER. V gave up 1 base and J gave up 5 bases; unmatched junction bases: 5. The CDR3 has 15 residues. The CDR3 DNA reads TGCGCCAGCAGCCAAGCGACAGGGTTCGATCAGCCCCAGCATTTT. Translation gives CASSQATGFDQPQHF.

This clone showed up just a few times. The chain uses TRBV15 and TRBJ2-1; 7 bases are shared with TRBD2. CDR3 length: 14 amino acids. CDR1 is LNHNV, CDR2 YYDKDF, per germline (reference sequence). Trimming took 3 bases from V and 7 from J; bases not matched to a gene: 6. In DNA form, the CDR3 reads TGTGCCACCAGCAGTGAGACTAGCTTAAATGAGCAGTTCTTC. Translation: CATSSETSLNEQFF.

The chain carries TRBV10-2 and TRBJ2-7; TRBD1 matches 9 bases. V gave up 6 bases and J gave up 3 bases; unmatched junction bases: 15. In germline, CDR1 is WSHSY, CDR2 SAAADI. The length of the CDR3 is 17 residues. The chain's CDR3 is CASRLGGRTGVFYEQYF. CDR3 in DNA: TGCGCCAGCAGGCTTGGGGGCAGGACAGGGGTATTCTACGAGCAGTACTTC.

The chain has TRBV5-1 and TRBJ1-1; TRBD1 aligns across 7 bases. V was clipped by 0 bases and J by 6 bases; unmatched bases: 11. The CDR3 spans 16 residues. Germline V CDR1 and CDR2: SGHRS, YFSETQ. DNA for the CDR3: TGCGCCAGCAGCTTGGTGATTGGGACAGCGGCCCCTGAAGCTTTCTTT. Translated, it gives CASSLVIGTAAPEAFF.

The V gene is TRBV4-2, the J gene TRBJ2-2, with TRBD2 matching 10 bases. CDR1 is LGHNA and CDR2 is YNFKEQ in the germline V gene. The J segment lost 3 bases and the V segment lost 4 bases, leaving 2 bases of the junction unmatched. The CDR3 totals 15 residues. CDR3 region: CASSPGTSDTGELFF. The CDR3 DNA sequence: TGTGCCAGCAGCCCCGGGACTAGCGACACCGGGGAGCTGTTTTTT.

This clone was seen just once. The V and J genes are TRBV11-1 and TRBJ2-3; D unclear. V lost 1 base and J 6 bases, leaving 11 bases between the germline ends. The CDR3 extends over 14 amino acids. CDR1 and CDR2 (germline): SGHAT, FQDESV (reference sequence). The CDR3 is CASSLDSGFDTQYF. CDR3 in DNA: TGTGCCAGCAGCTTAGACAGTGGTTTTGATACGCAGTATTTT.

The chain employs TRBV7-9 and TRBJ2-1, with no clear D. CDR1 and CDR2 (germline): SEHNR, FQNEAQ (reference sequence). The CDR3 is 15 residues long. V lost 2 bases to trimming and J lost 5 bases, with 13 bases between them. CDR3 in amino acids: CASSLITVVDNEQFF. The DNA for the CDR3 is TGTGCCAGCAGCTTAATAACGGTGGTAGACAATGAGCAGTTCTTC.

V is TRBV27 and J is TRBJ2-1; D possibly corresponds to TRBD2 (5 bases). Germline V gives CDR1 MNHEY, CDR2 SMNVEV (reference sequence). V was shortened by 2 bases and J by 6 bases, with 14 bases between the two germline ends. This CDR3 region has 15 residues. The CDR3, as DNA: TGTGCCAGCAGTTTAAACCCAGGAGGCGTCAATGAGCAGTTCTTC. Protein: CASSLNPGGVNEQFF.

This chain links TRBV25-1 with TRBJ1-2, with a weak D call TRBD1 (6 bases). Germline CDR1 reads MGHDK; CDR2 reads SYGVNS. There are 12 residues in the CDR3. Trimming removed 5 bases from V and 6 bases from J, with 10 bases in between. CDR3 residues: CASSPRGDGYTF. The CDR3 DNA follows: TGTGCCAGCAGTCCCAGGGGCGATGGCTACACCTTC.

The V call is TRBV7-3, the J call TRBJ1-1, with TRBD1 matching 8 bases. This CDR3 is built from 17 residues. J lost 0 bases, V lost 5 bases, and 11 bases had no gene match. The germline gives CDR1 SGHTA, CDR2 FQGTGA. Written as DNA, the CDR3 is TGTGCCAGCAGCCGAGGGACAGGAACCTTCTTGAACACTGAAGCTTTCTTT. Translated: CASSRGTGTFLNTEAFF.

In nucleotides, the CDR3 is TGTGCCAGCAGAGCCATGTGGAACACCGGGGAGCTGTTTTTT. Its protein product is CASRAMWNTGELFF. The chain employs TRBV6-1 and TRBJ2-2, with D unclear. The germline gives CDR1 MNHNS, CDR2 SASEGT. The CDR3 is made up of 14 amino acids. V lost 6 bases and J 1 base, leaving 9 bases between the germline ends.

The chain uses TRBV11-2 and TRBJ1-2; 7 bases are a match to TRBD1. The CDR3 runs 13 residues. Looked up from germline, CDR1 is SGHAT and CDR2 is FQNNGV. Unmatched junction bases numbered 4, after V lost 3 bases and J lost 6 bases. The DNA for the CDR3 is TGTGCCAGCAGCTTTACAGGGGAACATGGCTACACCTTC. It encodes CASSFTGEHGYTF.

This clone was found a few times. This chain joins TRBV11-2 and TRBJ2-7, with 7 bases that match TRBD1. This CDR3 contains 17 residues. Per the germline V gene, CDR1 is SGHAT and CDR2 is FQNNGV. V shed 5 bases and J 0 bases; nucleotides not matched to a gene: 13. The CDR3 bases are TGTGCCAGCAGCGCCCACTCTACAGGGGCCTACTCCTACGAGCAGTACTTC. The encoded protein is CASSAHSTGAYSYEQYF.

The chain recombines TRBV6-6 with TRBJ2-7, with TRBD2 identical over 9 bases. Looked up from germline, CDR1 is MNHNY and CDR2 is SVGAGI (reference sequence). This CDR3 contains 14 residues. V was clipped by 4 bases and J by 6 bases; unmatched bases: 7. The CDR3 DNA reads TGTGCCAGCAGTTTTCTAGCGGGATCTCTCGAGCAGTACTTC. The encoded protein is CASSFLAGSLEQYF.

V and J are TRBV19 and TRBJ1-5; 9 positions match TRBD1. Per the germline V gene, CDR1 is LNHDA and CDR2 is SQIVND (reference sequence). V was clipped by 7 bases and J by 0 bases; unmatched bases: 22. This CDR3 spans 21 amino acids. The CDR3 loop is CASTSLALYRGPGYSNQPQHF. In DNA, the CDR3 is TGTGCCAGTACCTCCCTGGCGTTATACAGGGGGCCGGGGTATAGCAATCAGCCCCAGCATTTT. The full variable domain, completed using reference TRBV19 and TRBJ1-5, is DGGITQSPKYLFRKEGQNVTLSCEQNLNHDAMYWYRQDPGQGLRLIYYSQIVNDFQKGDIAEGYSVSREKKESFPLTVTSAQKNPTAFYLCASTSLALYRGPGYSNQPQHFGDGTRLSIL.

The chain is built from TRBV29-1 and TRBJ1-1, with a possible D match to TRBD1 (5 bases). CDR3 length: 11 residues. Trimming removed 7 bases from V and 4 bases from J, with 10 bases in between. Germline CDR1 and CDR2: SQVTM and ANQGSEA. The CDR3 is CSGQTLTEAFF. DNA of the CDR3: TGCAGCGGACAGACTCTCACTGAAGCTTTCTTT.